This is a list of T cell receptor beta chains from one sample in a study of T-cell reconstitution after alpha-beta-depleted transplantation in children. One entry per CDR3 protein results from TCRdb running MiXCR on the PCR reads. The top ten clones hold about 2.6% of a sample with hundreds of thousands of distinct CDR3 sequences, approximately 12% of them seen once. Source: PBMCs from the stem cell graft donor, taken from the stem cell graft. All receptors derive from a human donor who donated a stem cell graft to a child with acute lymphoblastic leukemia. Each CDR3 is given with its conserved first and last residue. The D gene is left open where the match is weak. Size is omitted from some rows. Given values are once, few, many or a class for expanded clones.

TRBV12-3/TRBV12-4	TRBD2	many	TRBJ2-1	CASSSDSGRAYNEQFF	TGTGCCAGCAGTTCCGATAGCGGGAGGGCCTACAATGAGCAGTTCTTC
TRBV5-1	TRBD2	NA	TRBJ2-7	CASSLAPSGGSYEQYF	TGCGCCAGCAGCTTGGCCCCTAGCGGGGGCTCCTACGAGCAGTACTTC
TRBV9	NA	many	TRBJ2-3	CASSVVPEGETDTQYF	TGTGCCAGCAGCGTAGTCCCCGAGGGAGAAACAGATACGCAGTATTTT
TRBV7-9	NA	many	TRBJ1-2	CASSLGGGYTF	TGTGCCAGCAGCTTAGGTGGAGGCTACACCTTC
TRBV29-1	TRBD2	many	TRBJ2-3	CSVTGLAGGMRYF	TGCAGCGTGACAGGACTAGCGGGGGGAATGAGGTATTTT
TRBV5-1	NA	NA	TRBJ2-2	CASSLHHIAGELFF	TGCGCCAGCAGCTTGCATCATATAGCCGGGGAGCTGTTTTTT
TRBV20-1	TRBD2	many	TRBJ2-7	CSARVGLAGTYEQYF	TGCAGTGCTAGAGTAGGACTAGCGGGCACCTACGAGCAGTACTTC
TRBV20-1	TRBD1	NA	TRBJ1-1	CSARDQQGAAMNTEAFF	TGCAGTGCTAGAGATCAACAGGGGGCGGCCATGAACACTGAAGCTTTCTTT
TRBV20-1	NA	NA	TRBJ2-6	CSAPGQGLRSGANVLTF	TGCAGTGCTCCCGGTCAGGGACTCCGCTCTGGGGCCAACGTCCTGACTTTC
TRBV10-3	TRBD2	few	TRBJ2-1	CAINGGRDYNEQFF	TGTGCCATCAACGGCGGGAGGGATTACAATGAGCAGTTCTTC
TRBV5-1	TRBD2	NA	TRBJ2-1	CASSEDPLAANEQFF	TGCGCCAGCAGCGAGGACCCTCTAGCGGCCAATGAGCAGTTCTTC
TRBV5-1	NA	many	TRBJ1-2	CASSPAAQNYGYTF	TGCGCCAGCTCCCCAGCTGCTCAAAACTATGGCTACACCTTC
TRBV28	TRBD1	NA	TRBJ2-7	CASRGTGGTYEQYF	TGTGCCAGCAGGGGGACAGGGGGGACCTACGAGCAGTACTTC
TRBV11-1	NA	few	TRBJ1-1	CASSLPLADLGGDTEAFF	TGTGCCAGCAGCTTACCCTTAGCCGACCTCGGAGGGGACACTGAAGCTTTCTTT
TRBV4-3	NA	NA	TRBJ2-7	CASSLIHGQHYEQYF	TGCGCCAGCAGCCTCATCCACGGACAGCACTACGAGCAGTACTTC
TRBV12-3/TRBV12-4	NA	NA	TRBJ1-5	CASTVDYQPQHF	TGTGCCAGCACCGTAGACTATCAGCCCCAGCATTTT
TRBV30	NA	many	TRBJ1-1	CAWKRRFVNTEAFF	TGTGCCTGGAAAAGAAGATTTGTGAACACTGAAGCTTTCTTT
TRBV29-1	TRBD1	many	TRBJ1-2	CSVHGQGNYGYTF	TGCAGCGTTCACGGACAGGGGAACTATGGCTACACCTTC
TRBV20-1	TRBD2	NA	TRBJ2-1	CSAGGGAGGRNEQFF	TGCAGTGCTGGGGGTGGGGCGGGGGGGCGAAATGAGCAGTTCTTC
TRBV7-2	NA	many	TRBJ2-5	CASSRGPGPETQYF	TGTGCCAGCAGCCGTGGACCAGGCCCGGAGACCCAGTACTTC
TRBV20-1	TRBD2	many	TRBJ2-3	CSPTSGSDIADTQYF	TGCAGTCCTACTAGCGGGAGTGATATTGCAGATACGCAGTATTTT
TRBV27	NA	many	TRBJ2-1	CASSRRDTAFNEQFF	TGTGCCAGCAGTCGAAGGGACACTGCTTTTAATGAGCAGTTCTTC
TRBV5-1	NA	NA	TRBJ1-1	CASSPLGDTEAFF	TGCGCCAGCAGCCCCCTGGGGGACACTGAAGCTTTCTTT
TRBV4-2	NA	NA	TRBJ2-1	CASSPNSYNEQFF	TGTGCCAGCAGCCCGAACTCCTACAATGAGCAGTTCTTC
TRBV20-1	NA	NA	TRBJ2-6	CSARPFSGSSGANVLTF	TGCAGTGCTAGACCCTTTTCCGGGAGCTCTGGGGCCAACGTCCTGACTTTC
TRBV28	TRBD1	many	TRBJ1-2	CASGHPGGGYTF	TGTGCCAGTGGACACCCAGGGGGTGGCTACACCTTC
TRBV5-3	NA	NA	TRBJ2-6	CASVTGLTSGANVLTF	TGTGCCAGCGTAACGGGACTCACCTCTGGGGCCAACGTCCTGACTTTC
TRBV12-3/TRBV12-4	NA	NA	TRBJ2-7	CASSFGEEQYF	TGTGCCAGCAGTTTTGGCGAGGAGCAGTACTTC
TRBV6-5	NA	many	TRBJ2-7	CASSYSPRGEQYF	TGTGCCAGCAGTTACTCTCCACGGGGCGAGCAGTACTTC
TRBV7-2	NA	NA	TRBJ2-6	CASSTDPLGTNVLTF	TGTGCCAGCAGTACGGACCCTTTGGGGACCAACGTCCTGACTTTC
TRBV15	NA	many	TRBJ2-2	CATSSPLRVTGELFF	TGTGCCACCAGCTCCCCCCTAAGAGTTACCGGGGAGCTGTTTTTT
TRBV25-1	NA	many	TRBJ2-7	CASSGGYEQYF	TGTGCCAGCAGTGGAGGTTACGAGCAGTACTTC
TRBV27	TRBD1	many	TRBJ2-7	CASRPEGASSYEQYF	TGTGCCAGCAGACCTGAGGGGGCGAGCTCCTACGAGCAGTACTTC
TRBV6-1	TRBD1	many	TRBJ1-6	CASRARQGANSPLHF	TGTGCCAGCAGAGCACGACAGGGGGCTAATTCACCCCTCCACTTT
TRBV12-3/TRBV12-4	NA	many	TRBJ1-2	CASTDTYGYTF	TGTGCCAGTACAGATACCTATGGCTACACCTTC
TRBV7-2	NA	many	TRBJ2-7	CASSLQSGFHEQYF	TGTGCCAGCAGCTTACAATCAGGGTTCCACGAGCAGTACTTC
TRBV29-1	NA	many	TRBJ2-7	CSVEGPGPYEQYF	TGCAGCGTTGAGGGCCCCGGGCCCTACGAGCAGTACTTC
TRBV20-1	NA	NA	TRBJ1-2	CSASESGKDSYTF	TGCAGTGCTAGTGAGTCCGGGAAGGATAGCTACACCTTC
TRBV12-3/TRBV12-4	TRBD2	few	TRBJ2-3	CASSHSGRITDTQYF	TGTGCCAGCAGTCACAGCGGGAGAATCACAGATACGCAGTATTTT
TRBV10-3	TRBD2	few	TRBJ2-5	CAISKSGVQETQYF	TGTGCCATCAGCAAGAGCGGGGTACAAGAGACCCAGTACTTC
TRBV20-1	TRBD1	many	TRBJ2-1	CRIHRGVNEQFF	TGCAGGATACACAGGGGGGTGAATGAGCAGTTCTTC
TRBV18	NA	NA	TRBJ2-3	CASSPTSDTQYF	TGTGCCAGCTCACCAACTAGCGATACGCAGTATTTT
TRBV20-1	TRBD1	many	TRBJ2-5	CSAPRGNSVETQYF	TGCAGTGCCCCCAGGGGGAATTCGGTAGAGACCCAGTACTTC